This T cell receptor beta chain comes out of a study of blood T cell repertoires in COVID-19. The CDR3 totals 18 residues. Clones were sequenced by immunoSEQ multiplex PCR, and TCRdb holds only the in-frame ones, with some missing. The sample consists of over 130,000 clones, roughly 86% of them appearing once. V is TRBV21-1 and J is TRBJ2-6; the table's TRBD1 call for D was not verified on the DNA. TRBV21-1 corresponds to a pseudogene. What was sequenced was peripheral blood. This TCR was recovered from a human donor in a cohort sampled during active COVID-19. This CDR3 is CASSKGTGDSVGANVLTF. The CDR3 nucleotides are TGTGCCAGCAGCAAAGGGACAGGGGACTCGGTTGGGGCCAACGTCCTGACTTTC.